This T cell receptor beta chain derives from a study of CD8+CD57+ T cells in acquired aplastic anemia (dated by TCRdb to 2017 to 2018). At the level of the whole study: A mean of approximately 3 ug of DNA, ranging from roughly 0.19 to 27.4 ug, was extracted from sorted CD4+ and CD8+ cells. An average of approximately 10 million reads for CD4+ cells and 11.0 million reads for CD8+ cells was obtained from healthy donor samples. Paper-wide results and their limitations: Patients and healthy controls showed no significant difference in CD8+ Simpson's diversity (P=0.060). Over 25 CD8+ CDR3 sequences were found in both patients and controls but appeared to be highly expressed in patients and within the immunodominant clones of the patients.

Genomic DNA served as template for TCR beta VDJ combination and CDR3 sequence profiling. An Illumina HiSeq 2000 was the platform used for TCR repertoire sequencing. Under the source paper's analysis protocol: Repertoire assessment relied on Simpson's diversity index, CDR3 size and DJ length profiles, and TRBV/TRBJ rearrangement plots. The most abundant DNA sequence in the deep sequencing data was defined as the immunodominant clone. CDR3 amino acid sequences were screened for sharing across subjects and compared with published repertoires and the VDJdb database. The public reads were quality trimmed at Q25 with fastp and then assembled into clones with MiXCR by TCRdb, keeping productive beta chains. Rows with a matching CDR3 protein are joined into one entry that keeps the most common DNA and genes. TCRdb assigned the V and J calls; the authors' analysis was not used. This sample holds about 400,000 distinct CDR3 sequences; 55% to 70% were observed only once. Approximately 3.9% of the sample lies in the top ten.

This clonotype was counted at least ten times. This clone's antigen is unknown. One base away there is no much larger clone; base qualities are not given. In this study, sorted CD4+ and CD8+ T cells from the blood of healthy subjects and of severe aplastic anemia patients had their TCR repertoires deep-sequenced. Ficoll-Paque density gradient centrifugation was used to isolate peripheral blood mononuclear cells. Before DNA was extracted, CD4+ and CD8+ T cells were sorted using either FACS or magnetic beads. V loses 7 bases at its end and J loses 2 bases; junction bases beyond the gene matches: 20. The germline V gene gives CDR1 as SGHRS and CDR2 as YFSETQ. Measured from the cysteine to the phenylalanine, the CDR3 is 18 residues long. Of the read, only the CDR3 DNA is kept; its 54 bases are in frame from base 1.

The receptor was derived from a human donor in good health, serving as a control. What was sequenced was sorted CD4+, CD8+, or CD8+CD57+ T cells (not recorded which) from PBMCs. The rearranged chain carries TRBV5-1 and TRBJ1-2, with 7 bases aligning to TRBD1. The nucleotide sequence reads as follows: TGCGCCAGCGGATCCCGGAGGGACAGCTTTAGCCTGAACTATGGCTACACCTTC. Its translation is CASGSRRDSFSLNYGYTF.